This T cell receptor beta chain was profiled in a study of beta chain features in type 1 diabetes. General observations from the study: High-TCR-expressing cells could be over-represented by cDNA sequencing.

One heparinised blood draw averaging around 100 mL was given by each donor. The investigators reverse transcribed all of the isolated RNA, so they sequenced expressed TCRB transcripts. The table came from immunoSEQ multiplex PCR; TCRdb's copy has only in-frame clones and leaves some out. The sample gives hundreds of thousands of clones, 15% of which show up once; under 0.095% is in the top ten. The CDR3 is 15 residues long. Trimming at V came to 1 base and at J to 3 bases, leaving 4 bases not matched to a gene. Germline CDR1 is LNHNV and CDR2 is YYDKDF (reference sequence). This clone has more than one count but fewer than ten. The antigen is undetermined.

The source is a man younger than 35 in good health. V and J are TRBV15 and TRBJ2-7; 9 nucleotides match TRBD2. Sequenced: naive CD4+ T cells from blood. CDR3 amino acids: CATSRVGSGSYEQYF. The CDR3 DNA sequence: TGTGCCACCAGCAGAGTTGGTAGCGGGAGCTACGAGCAGTACTTC.